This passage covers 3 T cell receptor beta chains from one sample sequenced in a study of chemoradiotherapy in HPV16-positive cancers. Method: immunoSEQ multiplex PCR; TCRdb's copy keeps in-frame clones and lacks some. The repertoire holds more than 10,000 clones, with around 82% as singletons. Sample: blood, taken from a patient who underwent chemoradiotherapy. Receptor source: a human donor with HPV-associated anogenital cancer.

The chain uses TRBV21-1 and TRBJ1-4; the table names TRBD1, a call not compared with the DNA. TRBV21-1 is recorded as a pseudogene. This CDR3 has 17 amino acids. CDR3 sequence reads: CASSKVRRGPNNEKLFF. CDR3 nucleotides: TGTGCCAGCAGCAAAGTAAGGAGGGGGCCCAATAATGAAAAACTGTTTTTT.

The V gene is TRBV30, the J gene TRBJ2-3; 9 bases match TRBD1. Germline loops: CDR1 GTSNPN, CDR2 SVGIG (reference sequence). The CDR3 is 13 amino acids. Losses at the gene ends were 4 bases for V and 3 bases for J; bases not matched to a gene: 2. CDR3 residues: CAWKQGATDTQYF. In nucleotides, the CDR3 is TGTGCCTGGAAACAGGGGGCAACAGATACGCAGTATTTT.

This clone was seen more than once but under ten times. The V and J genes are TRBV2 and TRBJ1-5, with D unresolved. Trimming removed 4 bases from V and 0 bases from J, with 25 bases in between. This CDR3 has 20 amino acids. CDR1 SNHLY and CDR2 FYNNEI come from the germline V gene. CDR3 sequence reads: CASSGDNTAVREYSNQPQHF. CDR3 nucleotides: TGTGCCAGCAGTGGAGATAATACGGCAGTAAGGGAGTATAGCAATCAGCCCCAGCATTTT.